This is a list of T cell receptor beta chains from one sample in a study of blood T cell repertoires in COVID-19. Sequencing used immunoSEQ multiplex PCR; TCRdb keeps in-frame clones, though not all of them. The data hold around 350,000 clones, with about 88% observed a single time. The material sequenced was peripheral blood. The receptor set was obtained from a human donor in a cohort sampled during active COVID-19. The CDR3 runs from the conserved cysteine through the conserved F or W.

v_gene	j_gene	len	CDR3aa
TRBV5-1	TRBJ2-5	15	CASTIRGLAQETQYF
TRBV5-1	TRBJ1-2	14	CASSLRGPGYGYTF
TRBV6-5	TRBJ2-7	13	CASEGQGGHEQYF
TRBV19	TRBJ1-1	15	CASSMTGGTNTEAFF
TRBV18	TRBJ2-1	17	CASSPRAISGGHNEQFF
TRBV5-1	TRBJ1-6	14	CASRPGQGKSPLHF
TRBV11-3	TRBJ2-1	18	CASSLEGIAGGPDNEQFF
TRBV15	TRBJ2-2	18	CATRRATSGPRRAGELFF
TRBV18	TRBJ2-7	19	CASSPRSREGKDQQREQYF
TRBV4-2	TRBJ2-2	12	CASSQPGGELFF
TRBV5-1	TRBJ1-3	15	CASSGTGASGNTIYF
TRBV18	TRBJ2-3	16	CASSPELAGRTDTQYF
TRBV6-1	TRBJ2-7	14	CASSETLLVNEQYF
TRBV6-6	TRBJ2-1	15	CGATSGFVSYNEQFF
TRBV30	TRBJ1-1	15	CAWSVSYDRRGEAFF
TRBV11-3	TRBJ2-2	15	CASSQLAGAAGELFF
TRBV7-9	TRBJ1-4	15	CASSPLLATNEKLFF
TRBV12-3/TRBV12-4	TRBJ1-2	13	CASSWGQQGADTF